The present T cell receptor beta chain was sequenced within a study of blood T cell repertoires in COVID-19 (dated by TCRdb to 2020 to 2022). About the study as a whole: Samples from collaborators originated in the United States, Italy and Spain and spanned both the acute and convalescent phases of COVID-19. The prospective study material was composed of cDNA or gDNA derived from T cells, B-cell-depleted T cells, or PBMCs. The dataset comprised deeply sampled blood TCRbeta repertoires from subjects exposed to, actively infected with, or recovered from COVID-19. The repertoires were released in a freely available public database intended as a resource for research on the immune response to SARS-CoV-2. Samples were obtained from the ongoing ImmuneRACE study (first 160 participants) and from over 1,000 subjects provided by 6 global collaborators. A de-identified subject ID, COVID-19 status, age in years and sex were almost always included in the sample metadata. Where available, HLA class I and class II types were taken from metadata supplied by the sample provider and were not determined by assay-based typing.

In regard to this clone: What antigen it recognizes has not been identified. No base quality information exists; no much larger clone differs at one position.

The collaborating institutions used their own protocols to collect whole blood in K2EDTA tubes. For TCRbeta analysis, collaborators shipped samples as frozen whole blood, isolated PBMCs, or DNA extracted from either of those sample types. At the junction V is shortened by 6 bases and J by 5 bases, with 13 bases in between. The germline V gene sets CDR1 to MGHRA and CDR2 to YSYEKL. The CDR3 spans 13 residues, from the cysteine through the phenylalanine. The retained sequence is limited to the CDR3, 39 bases, with the frame set at the first base. TCRbeta CDR3 regions were amplified from genomic DNA using the immunoSEQ Assay, a bias-controlled multiplex PCR. The authors' analysis ran thus. Nucleated cell counts per sample were estimated from amplification of reference gene primers within the assay. To quantify the absolute abundance of each unique TCRbeta CDR3 rearrangement, sequence reads were collapsed and filtered. Productive Simpson clonality was computed per sample as the square root of Simpson's diversity index over productive rearrangements. TCRdb provides this immuneACCESS table in a form limited to in-frame rearrangements. Some clones are lacking; in checked studies, under half of them reflect an unresolved V gene, and why the rest are absent is not known. From that table come the V and J calls and clone size; the DNA was used to work out D and trimming. The sample includes roughly 57,000 clones, with 79% observed a single time. In total, the top ten clones hold about 3.5% of the sample.

General conclusions and limits of the study: Clinical and demographic metadata were provided uncurated, with the amount varying by source and participant.

The V and J segments used are TRBV4-1 and TRBJ2-5; the D gene is possibly TRBD2, with 7 bases matching. This sequence was found in a man aged 55 to 69 with acute or convalescent COVID-19. Sequencing input: peripheral blood. The CDR3 loop reads CASSPGGRETQYF. The DNA sequence is as follows: TGCGCCAGCAGTCCGGGGGGCCGGGAGACCCAGTACTTC.